This T cell receptor beta chain was recovered during a study of T cells after yellow fever vaccination. Study-level results: Boosting was followed by the reappearance of most primary-vaccination clones (about 96% CD4, roughly 90% CD8). FACS-sorted repertoires might harbor abundant contaminating clonotypes from the bulk population.

Germline V lookup: CDR1 SGHRS, CDR2 YFSETQ. The CDR3 extends over 15 amino acids. The V gene lost 2 bases and the J gene lost 0 bases, with 6 bases spanning the gap. They built TCR cDNA with 5'RACE template switching, a step that put in a universal primer site and UMIs. TCRdb fed the 5' RACE reads into MiXCR, producing one record per CDR3 protein. The sample lists around 330,000 distinct CDR3 sequences, about 3.5% seen once, with 20% to 30% in the top ten. Ten or more counts support this clonotype. Its antigen is not known. The sample in question was PBMCs, obtained on the day of the yellow fever booster vaccination. The chain employs TRBV5-1 and TRBJ2-6; D unclear. The clonotype comes from a young man who received the YFV17D yellow fever vaccine. The CDR3 DNA follows: TGCGCCAGCAGCTTAGTGCCCTCTGGGGCCAACGTCCTGACTTTC. Amino acids: CASSLVPSGANVLTF.